Sequencing of this T cell receptor beta chain was carried out in a study of cytomegalovirus exposure and HLA in healthy donors. On this clone: Its target is not known.

The germline CDR1 and CDR2 sequences are MGHDK and SYGVNS. This CDR3 has 15 amino acids. V lost 5 bases and J 3 bases, leaving 14 bases between the germline ends. PCR amplification relied on 60 Vbeta primers (plus 13 Jbeta primers). TCRdb keeps only in-frame clones here, not all; method: immunoSEQ multiplex PCR. The sample holds 150,000 to 200,000 clones, around 68% seen once. Notes on the study in general: Immune exposure data for these donors was limited to CMV serostatus. Most TCR sequences showed up rarely, but some public TCRs showed up in many donors. High sensitivity and specificity were reportedly achieved when the classifier diagnosed cytomegalovirus status. The study labeled under 200 TCR beta chains cytomegalovirus-associated.

The source material was PBMCs. The chain links TRBV25-1 to TRBJ2-1; D may be TRBD2 (7 bases). This sequence originates from a girl aged 10 to 17 in good health and CMV-seronegative. Here the CDR3 DNA reads TGTGCCAGCAGTCCTCCGGGGGGCGACTACAATGAGCAGTTCTTC. Translating it yields CASSPPGGDYNEQFF.